This T cell receptor (beta chain) was obtained from a study of regulatory T cells in long-lasting Graves disease. Study-wide points: Newly diagnosed disease favored TRBV20-1 and TRBJ2-1 over persistent disease. Thyroid tissue went unexamined; only peripheral blood was analyzed.

V dropped 3 bases and J dropped 9; count of bases not matched to a gene: 5. The CDR3 spans 14 residues. Per germline, CDR1 SGHDN and CDR2 FVKESK. Time point meaning: persistent/refractory GD, antithyroid drugs over 5 years with positive TRAb. From RNA extracted from PBMCs, the TCR library was made. Arm-PCR of CDR3 regions with iRepertoire HTBI primers generated TCR beta libraries. TCRdb re-analysed the multiplex PCR reads in MiXCR, keeping a single row per CDR3 protein. This table has 350,000 to 500,000 distinct CDR3 sequences, about 21% appearing once. On this clonotype: What it binds is unknown.

Specimen: peripheral blood mononuclear cells (PBMCs), collected when the disease was refractory, from a patient treated with antithyroid drugs. This TCR derives from a female donor with Graves disease. J is TRBJ2-1 and V is TRBV14, with TRBD2 matching over 10 bases. The CDR3 DNA reads TGTGCCAGCAGCCAGTCTAGCGGGAGAGGTGAGCAGTTCTTC. Encoded protein: CASSQSSGRGEQFF.